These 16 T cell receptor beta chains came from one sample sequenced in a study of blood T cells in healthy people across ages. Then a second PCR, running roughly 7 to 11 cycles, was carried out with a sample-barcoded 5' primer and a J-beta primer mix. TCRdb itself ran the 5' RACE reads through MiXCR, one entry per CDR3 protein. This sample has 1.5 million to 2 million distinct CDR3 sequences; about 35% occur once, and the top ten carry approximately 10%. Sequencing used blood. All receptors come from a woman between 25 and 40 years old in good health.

The CDR3 loop is CASSSEQRVTGANVLTF. Here the CDR3 DNA reads TGCGCCAGCAGCTCTGAACAGCGGGTTACTGGGGCCAACGTCCTGACTTTC. The rearrangement joins TRBV5-1 to TRBJ2-6; tentative D call: TRBD2 (6 bases). Trimming left V 3 bases short and J 2 bases short, with 15 bases between. The CDR3 length is 17 residues. Germline lookup yields CDR1 SGHRS and CDR2 YFSETQ. Based on the CDR3 plus reference TRBV5-1 and TRBJ2-6, the full variable domain is KAGVTQTPRYLIKTRGQQVTLSCSPISGHRSVSWYQQTPGQGLQFLFEYFSETQRNKGNFPGRFSGRQFSNSRSEMNVSTLELGDSALYLCASSSEQRVTGANVLTFGAGSRLTVL.

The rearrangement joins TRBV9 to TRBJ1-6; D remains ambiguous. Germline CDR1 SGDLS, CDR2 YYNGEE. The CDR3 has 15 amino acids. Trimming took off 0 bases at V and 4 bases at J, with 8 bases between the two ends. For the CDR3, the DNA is TGTGCCAGCAGCGTAGGTCAGCATTATAATTCACCCCTCCACTTT. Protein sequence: CASSVGQHYNSPLHF.

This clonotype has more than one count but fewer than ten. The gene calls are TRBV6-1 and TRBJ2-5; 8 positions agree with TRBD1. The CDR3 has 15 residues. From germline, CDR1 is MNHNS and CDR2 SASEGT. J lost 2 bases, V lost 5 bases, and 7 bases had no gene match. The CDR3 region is CASSPGQVLQETQYF. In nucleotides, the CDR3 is TGTGCCAGCAGTCCGGGACAGGTTCTACAAGAGACCCAGTACTTC.

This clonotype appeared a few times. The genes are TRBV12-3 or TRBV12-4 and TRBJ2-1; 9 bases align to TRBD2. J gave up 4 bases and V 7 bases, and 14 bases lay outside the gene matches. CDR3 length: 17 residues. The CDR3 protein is CASTLGLAGISYNEQFF. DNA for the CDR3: TGTGCCAGCACCTTAGGGCTAGCGGGAATAAGTTACAATGAGCAGTTCTTC.

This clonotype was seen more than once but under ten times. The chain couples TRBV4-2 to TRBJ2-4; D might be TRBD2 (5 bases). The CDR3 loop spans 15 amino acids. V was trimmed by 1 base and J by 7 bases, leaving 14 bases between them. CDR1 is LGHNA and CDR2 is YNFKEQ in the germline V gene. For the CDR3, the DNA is TGTGCCAGCAGCCAAGGCCAGGAGGTCGGGAACATTCAGTACTTC. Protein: CASSQGQEVGNIQYF.

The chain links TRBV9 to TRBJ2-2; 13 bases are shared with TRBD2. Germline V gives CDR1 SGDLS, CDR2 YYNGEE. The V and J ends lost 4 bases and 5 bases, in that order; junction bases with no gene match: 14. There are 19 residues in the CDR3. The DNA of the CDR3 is TGTGCCAGCAGCCCGCGGACTAGCGGGGGTTTACAGGGAACCGGGGAGCTGTTTTTT. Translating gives CASSPRTSGGLQGTGELFF.

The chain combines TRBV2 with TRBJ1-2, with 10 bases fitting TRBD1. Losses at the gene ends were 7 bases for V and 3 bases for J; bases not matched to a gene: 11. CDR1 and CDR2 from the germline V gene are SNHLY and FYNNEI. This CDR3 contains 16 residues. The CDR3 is CASIPGQGSHDYGYTF. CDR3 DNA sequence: TGTGCCAGCATACCGGGACAGGGGTCTCATGACTATGGCTACACCTTC.

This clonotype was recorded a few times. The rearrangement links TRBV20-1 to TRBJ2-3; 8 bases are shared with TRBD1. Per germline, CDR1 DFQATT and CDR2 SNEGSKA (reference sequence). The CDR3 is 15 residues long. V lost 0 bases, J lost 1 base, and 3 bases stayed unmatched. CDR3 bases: TGCAGTGCTAGAGATTTGGACAGGGGCACAGATACGCAGTATTTT. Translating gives CSARDLDRGTDTQYF.

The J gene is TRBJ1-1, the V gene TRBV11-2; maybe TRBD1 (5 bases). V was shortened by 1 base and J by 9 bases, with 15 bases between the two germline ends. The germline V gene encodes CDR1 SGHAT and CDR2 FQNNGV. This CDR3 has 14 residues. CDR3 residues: CASSLGQGRGQAFF. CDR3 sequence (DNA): TGTGCCAGCAGCTTAGGTCAGGGACGGGGACAAGCTTTCTTT.

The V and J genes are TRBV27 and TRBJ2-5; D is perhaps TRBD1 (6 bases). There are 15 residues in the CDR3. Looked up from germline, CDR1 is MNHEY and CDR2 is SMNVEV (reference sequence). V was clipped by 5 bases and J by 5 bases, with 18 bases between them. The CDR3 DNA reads TGTGCCAGCAGTCCACCATACAGGGACCGCGAGACCCAGTACTTC. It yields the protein CASSPPYRDRETQYF.

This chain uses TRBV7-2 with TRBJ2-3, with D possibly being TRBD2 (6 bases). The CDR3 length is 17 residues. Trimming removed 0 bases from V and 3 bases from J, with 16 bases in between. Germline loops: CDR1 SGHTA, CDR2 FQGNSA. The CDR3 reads CASSLAVLRDRTDTQYF. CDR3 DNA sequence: TGTGCCAGCAGCTTAGCGGTCCTGCGGGACCGAACAGATACGCAGTATTTT. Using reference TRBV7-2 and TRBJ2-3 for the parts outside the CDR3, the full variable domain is GAGVSQSPSNKVTEKGKDVELRCDPISGHTALYWYRQSLGQGLEFLIYFQGNSAPDKSGLPSDRFSAERTGGSVSTLTIQRTQQEDSAVYLCASSLAVLRDRTDTQYFGPGTRLTVL.

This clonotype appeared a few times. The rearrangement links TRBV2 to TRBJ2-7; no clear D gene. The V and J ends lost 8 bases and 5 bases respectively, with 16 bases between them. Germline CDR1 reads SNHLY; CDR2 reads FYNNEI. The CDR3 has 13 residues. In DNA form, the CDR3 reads TGTGCCAGCTCAACGGACGGACCCCACGAGCAGTACTTC. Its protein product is CASSTDGPHEQYF.

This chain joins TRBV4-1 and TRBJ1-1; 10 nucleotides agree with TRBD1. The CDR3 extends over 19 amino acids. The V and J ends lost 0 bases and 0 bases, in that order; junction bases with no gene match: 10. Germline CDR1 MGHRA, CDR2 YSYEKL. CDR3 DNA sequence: TGCGCCAGCAGCCAAGACCGGGGCCGGACAGGGGGGCTGAACACTGAAGCTTTCTTT. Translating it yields CASSQDRGRTGGLNTEAFF.

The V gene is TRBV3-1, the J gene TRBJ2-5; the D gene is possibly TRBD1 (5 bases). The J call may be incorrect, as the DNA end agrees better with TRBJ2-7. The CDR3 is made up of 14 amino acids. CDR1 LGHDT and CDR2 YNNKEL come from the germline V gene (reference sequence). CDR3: CASSQESGIHEQYF. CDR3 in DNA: TGTGCCAGCAGCCAAGAATCAGGGATCCACGAGCAGTACTTC.

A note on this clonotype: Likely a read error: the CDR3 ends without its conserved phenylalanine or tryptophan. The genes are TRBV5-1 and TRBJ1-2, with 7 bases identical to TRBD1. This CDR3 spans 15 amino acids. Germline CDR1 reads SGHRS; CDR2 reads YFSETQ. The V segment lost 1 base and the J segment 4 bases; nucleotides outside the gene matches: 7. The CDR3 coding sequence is TGCGCCAGCAGCTTGATGGCAGGGGGTCTCTATGGCTACACCTGC. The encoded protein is CASSLMAGGLYGYTC.

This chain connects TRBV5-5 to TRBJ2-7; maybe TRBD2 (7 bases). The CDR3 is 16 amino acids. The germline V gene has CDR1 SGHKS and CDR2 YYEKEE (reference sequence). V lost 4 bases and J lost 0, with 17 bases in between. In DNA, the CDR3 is TGTGCCAGCAGCGAGGGGGGGACGGGGACCTCCTACGAGCAGTACTTC. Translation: CASSEGGTGTSYEQYF.